The 21 T cell receptor beta chains below come from one sample, sequenced in a study of tumor and adjacent non-tumor tissue in lung cancer. This sample's RNA came from whole unsorted tissue. A modified ARM-PCR protocol with three rounds of nested PCR amplified TCRbeta. MiXCR was run by TCRdb on the multiplex PCR reads, yielding one entry per CDR3 protein. The table includes 220,000 or so distinct CDR3 sequences, 70% to 75% detected once. Sequencing used lung tumor tissue. Every receptor here comes from a man aged 60 to 75 with non-small cell lung cancer.

This chain connects TRBV6-6 to TRBJ1-4, with TRBD1 matching over 7 bases. J gave up 7 bases and V 6 bases, and 8 bases lay outside the gene matches. The CDR3 covers 14 residues. In germline, CDR1 is MNHNY, CDR2 SVGAGI (reference sequence). CDR3 sequence reads: CASRDGTEVEKLFF. The CDR3 DNA is TGTGCCAGCAGAGATGGGACAGAGGTTGAAAAACTGTTTTTT.

To note about this clonotype: One end of the junction varies from germline; a read error may be responsible. This chain uses TRBV20-1 with TRBJ2-7, with 9 bases fitting TRBD1. The CDR3 consists of 17 residues. CDR1 is DFQATT, CDR2 SNEGSKA, per germline (reference sequence). The DNA of the CDR3 is TGCAGTGCTAGACCACCTCCCTGGGACAGGGACATCCACGAGCGGTACTTC. Its protein product is CSARPPPWDRDIHERYF.

This clonotype was seen more than once but under ten times. This chain uses TRBV6-5 with TRBJ2-7; 7 bases are shared with TRBD2. This CDR3 has 15 residues. Germline trimming cut 6 bases from V and 0 bases from J; bases unmatched to any gene: 8. Per germline, CDR1 MNHEY and CDR2 SVGAGI. The CDR3 protein is CASRASGLSSYEQYF. As DNA, the CDR3 is TGTGCCAGCAGGGCTAGCGGTCTCAGCTCCTACGAGCAGTACTTC.

This clonotype was detected many times. The gene calls are TRBV20-1 and TRBJ1-6; 9 bases match TRBD1. The CDR3 is 14 residues long. With V trimmed by 2 bases and J by 7 bases, 3 bases remained unmatched. The germline V gene encodes CDR1 DFQATT and CDR2 SNEGSKA (reference sequence). The CDR3 sequence is CSARWGQGNSPLHF. The CDR3 bases are TGCAGTGCTAGATGGGGACAGGGCAATTCACCCCTCCACTTT.

V is TRBV6-5 and J is TRBJ2-5; 8 bases agree with TRBD2. V shed 5 bases, J shed 9 bases, and the junction held 11 bases outside the gene matches. Per germline, CDR1 MNHEY and CDR2 SVGAGI. CDR3 length equals 14 residues. In DNA, the CDR3 is TGTGCCAGCAGTGATAGCGGGACCGGAGGGGCCCAGTACTTC. Protein sequence: CASSDSGTGGAQYF.

Of note for this clonotype: A much larger clone is a single base away; this may be a read error. The chain uses TRBV20-1 and TRBJ1-2; unclear D gene. CDR3 length equals 15 residues. Trimming cost V 2 bases and J 4 bases, with 17 bases left between them. Germline V gene sequence: CDR1 DFQATT, CDR2 SNEGSKA (reference sequence). The CDR3 DNA reads TGCAGTGCTAGACTTGTGGTCCTGGATTCCTATGGCTACACCTTC. Encoded protein: CSARLVVLDSYGYTF.

Concerning this clonotype: This CDR3 is missing its conserved last phenylalanine or tryptophan, likely due to a read error. V and J are TRBV20-1 and TRBJ2-1; 7 bases match TRBD2. V lost 3 bases, J lost 3 bases, and 5 bases stayed unmatched. Germline lookup yields CDR1 DFQATT and CDR2 SNEGSKA (reference sequence). The CDR3 runs 14 residues. The CDR3 region is CSARRRDYYNEQFL. The CDR3 DNA reads as TGCAGTGCTAGGAGGAGGGACTACTACAATGAGCAGTTCCTC.

Comments on this clonotype: The germline gene is not matched at one end of the junction; a read error may be the cause. The chain employs TRBV6-2 or TRBV6-3 and TRBJ1-1; D is possibly TRBD1 (6 bases). There are 14 residues in the CDR3. Germline lookup yields CDR1 MNHEY and CDR2 SVGEGT. The CDR3 protein is CASSSQGWHPEGFF. The DNA for the CDR3 is TGTGCCAGCAGTAGTCAGGGGTGGCACCCTGAAGGTTTCTTT.

The chain links TRBV20-1 to TRBJ1-1; no reliable D call. V gave up 1 base and J gave up 14 bases, with 23 bases separating them. CDR3 size: 14 residues. In germline, CDR1 is DFQATT, CDR2 SNEGSKA (reference sequence). CDR3 sequence: CSARASLRAEAAFF. The DNA of the CDR3 is TGCAGTGCTAGAGCGTCTCTGAGAGCGGAGGCAGCATTCTTT.

This clonotype has at least ten counts. The chain links TRBV6-1 to TRBJ2-2, with D possibly being TRBD2 (7 bases). The germline V gene encodes CDR1 MNHNS and CDR2 SASEGT. The CDR3 consists of 16 residues. V was cut by 6 bases and J by 5 bases, with 19 bases left in between. Here the CDR3 reads CASRPKGGEVTGELFF. CDR3 bases: TGTGCCAGCAGACCCAAAGGGGGGGAAGTTACCGGGGAGCTGTTTTTT.

With respect to this clonotype: An end of the junction does not agree with germline; a read error may underlie this. The rearrangement joins TRBV4-1 to TRBJ1-2; perhaps TRBD1 as D (6 bases). The length of the CDR3 is 15 residues. In germline, CDR1 is MGHRA, CDR2 YSYEKL. CDR3 DNA: TGCGCCAGCAGCCAAGAACAGGGAGGTAACTATGGCAACGCCTTC. Translating gives CASSQEQGGNYGNAF.

In the case of this clonotype: Without the conserved terminal phenylalanine or tryptophan, this CDR3 likely stems from a read error. The DNA is left out, because the CDR3 cannot be placed on it with certainty; the CDR3 is given as TCRdb lists it. This chain joins TRBV29-1 and TRBJ1-1. A total of 12 residues make up the CDR3, ends included. CDR1 is SQVTM, CDR2 ANQGSEA, per germline. The CDR3 here is CSVDGGSAEAYY.

Concerning this clonotype: An end of the junction differs from the germline gene, which may be a read error. This rearrangement joins TRBV6-2 or TRBV6-3 to TRBJ2-2; tentative D call: TRBD2 (5 bases). This CDR3 has 13 residues. Germline values: CDR1 MNHEY, CDR2 SVGEGT. The CDR3 reads CASRPGDPGVLFF. Here the CDR3 DNA reads TGTGCCAGCAGACCCGGCGATCCCGGGGTGCTGTTTTTT.

As for this clonotype: An end of the junction differs from the germline gene, which may be a read error. The chain employs TRBV24-1 and TRBJ2-3; 9 bases align to TRBD2. Germline V gene data show CDR1 as KGHDR and CDR2 as SFDVKD. The CDR3 consists of 19 residues. CDR3 bases: TGTACCACCAGTGATTTCGGTCTAGCGGGGAAGACTAGCACAGATACGCAGTATTTT. It encodes CTTSDFGLAGKTSTDTQYF.

As regards this clonotype: A much larger clone is a single base away; this may be a read error. The CDR3 ends on some other residue instead of the conserved phenylalanine or tryptophan, so this is likely a read error. The V gene is TRBV6-1, the J gene TRBJ2-1; 7 nucleotides align to TRBD1. With V trimmed by 5 bases and J by 2 bases, 9 bases remained unmatched. The CDR3 contains 16 residues. Germline loops: CDR1 MNHNS, CDR2 SASEGT. CDR3 loop: CASSLEPGTAYNEQFS. The CDR3 region has the DNA TGTGCCAGCAGTCTGGAACCCGGGACAGCCTACAATGAGCAGTTCTCC.

The chain has TRBV11-2 and TRBJ1-1; the D gene is possibly TRBD1 (5 bases). Per germline, CDR1 SGHAT and CDR2 FQNNGV. The CDR3 totals 14 residues. The V end was cut by 3 bases, the J end by 7 bases, with 15 bases between. In DNA form, the CDR3 reads TGTGCCAGCAGCTTTGCGGCAGGACATAGTGAAGCTTTCTTT. Residues: CASSFAAGHSEAFF.

This clonotype was seen a handful of times. This rearrangement joins TRBV12-3 or TRBV12-4 to TRBJ2-4; D not resolved. The CDR3 has 14 amino acids. Trimming took 0 bases from V and 5 from J, leaving 8 bases between them. CDR3 bases: TGTGCCAGCAGTTTAGCGCTTAAGGAAAACATTCAGTACTTC. Its protein product is CASSLALKENIQYF.

This clonotype occurred many times. This chain joins TRBV29-1 and TRBJ1-1, with D unclear. Trimming took off 1 base at V and 2 bases at J, with 8 bases between the two ends. This CDR3 spans 13 amino acids. Germline values: CDR1 SQVTM, CDR2 ANQGSEA. CDR3 coding DNA: TGCAGCGTTGAAGGGAGTTTCAACACTGAAGCTTTCTTT. Translation gives CSVEGSFNTEAFF.

To note about this clonotype: This could be a read error, since a much larger clone is one nucleotide away. The gene calls are TRBV20-1 and TRBJ2-7; D ambiguous. The length of the CDR3 is 12 residues. Germline V gives CDR1 DFQATT, CDR2 SNEGSKA (reference sequence). The CDR3 is CSAPRPPYAQYF. The DNA for the CDR3 is TGCAGTGCCCCTCGTCCTCCCTACGCGCAGTACTTC.

A note on this clonotype: Compared with germline, one end of the junction differs, possibly owing to a read error. This rearrangement joins TRBV20-1 to TRBJ1-2; no clear D gene. The CDR3 has 13 residues. Germline V lookup: CDR1 DFQATT, CDR2 SNEGSKA (reference sequence). CDR3 residues: CSPSPRSNYGYTF. In nucleotides, the CDR3 is TGCAGTCCTAGCCCGCGGAGTAACTATGGCTACACGTTC.

Comments on this clonotype: Germline and junction disagree at one end, which may indicate a read error. The rearrangement links TRBV12-3 or TRBV12-4 to TRBJ2-4; D possibly uses TRBD1 or TRBD2 (5 bases each). The CDR3 runs 19 residues. CDR3 residues: CARSLYPSQGGLAKNVQYF. The CDR3 region has the DNA TGTGCCAGGAGTTTATACCCGTCTCAGGGCGGGTTAGCCAAAAACGTTCAGTACTTC.